Included here is one T cell receptor beta chain sequence, with context. The data derive from a study of cytomegalovirus exposure and HLA in healthy donors. V lost 0 bases and J 3 bases, leaving 10 bases between the germline ends. Germline CDR1 is SGDLS and CDR2 is YYNGEE. CDR3 size: 14 residues. Nominally healthy donors provided the samples, though records likely missed some immune exposures. 60 Vbeta and 13 Jbeta primers were used in PCR. Data came from immunoSEQ multiplex PCR; TCRdb stores just in-frame clones and leaves some out. The profile shows fewer than 120,000 clones, roughly 84% of them singletons.

This TCR was sampled from a man younger than 45 in good health and CMV-seropositive. Sequenced: PBMCs. The V call is TRBV9, the J call TRBJ2-7; D is undetermined. The CDR3 bases are TGTGCCAGCAGCGTAGGAATCAGTTTCTACGAGCAGTACTTC. Translating it yields CASSVGISFYEQYF.